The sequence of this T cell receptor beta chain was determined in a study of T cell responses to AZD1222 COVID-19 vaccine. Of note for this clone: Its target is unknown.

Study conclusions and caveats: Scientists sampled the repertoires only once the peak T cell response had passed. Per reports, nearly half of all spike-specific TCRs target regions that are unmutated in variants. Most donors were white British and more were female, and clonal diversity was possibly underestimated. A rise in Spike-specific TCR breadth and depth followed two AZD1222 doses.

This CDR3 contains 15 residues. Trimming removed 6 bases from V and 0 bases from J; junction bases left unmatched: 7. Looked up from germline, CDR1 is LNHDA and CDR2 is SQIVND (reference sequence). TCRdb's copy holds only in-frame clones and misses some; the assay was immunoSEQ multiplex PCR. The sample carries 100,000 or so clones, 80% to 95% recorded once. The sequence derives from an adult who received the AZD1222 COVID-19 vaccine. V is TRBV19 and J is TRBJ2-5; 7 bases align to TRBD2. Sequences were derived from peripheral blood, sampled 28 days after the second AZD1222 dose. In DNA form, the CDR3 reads TGTGCCAGTAGGTCGGGGGGAGAGTACCAAGAGACCCAGTACTTC. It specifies CASRSGGEYQETQYF.